The table lists the clone carrying this T cell receptor (beta chain) with a count of one. The isolated RNA, all of it, was reverse transcribed, so expressed TCRB transcripts were what got sequenced. Produced via immunoSEQ multiplex PCR; TCRdb's table is partial and in-frame only. The repertoire holds hundreds of thousands of clones, around a sixth seen once, with about 0.097% in the top ten. This sample was taken from a study of beta chain features in type 1 diabetes. Study-wide context: The study found patients and healthy donors alike in age, gender and cell yields. Examination covered approximately 100 million sorted cells spanning all samples.

From germline, CDR1 is SGHRS and CDR2 YFSETQ. This CDR3 has 18 residues. The V end was cut by 4 bases, the J end by 4 bases, with 25 bases between. Every single donor gave one heparinised blood draw, and these averaged approximately 120 mL. Naive, central memory, regulatory and stem cell-like memory cells within the CD4+ compartment were sorted using CD45RO/CCR7/CD25/CD127/CD95/CD27. Sequenced material: naive CD4+ T cells from blood. This TCR came from a man between 18 and 35 years old in good health. The gene calls are TRBV5-1 and TRBJ2-3, with D maybe TRBD2 (6 bases). CDR3 amino acids: CASSLPSGAGGAPDTQYF. CDR3 in DNA: TGCGCCAGCAGCCTCCCGTCTGGGGCGGGCGGGGCCCCAGATACGCAGTATTTT.